This T cell receptor (beta chain) is from a study of blood T cell repertoires in COVID-19. V lost 4 bases to trimming and J lost 8 bases; unmatched junction nucleotides: 7. Germline V gene data show CDR1 as SGHTA and CDR2 as FQGNSA. This CDR3 spans 13 amino acids. This table comes from immunoSEQ multiplex PCR, and its TCRdb copy is limited to in-frame clones, with some not included. The data hold over 200,000 clones, with around 85% observed a single time. The source is a woman in her fifties or sixties in a cohort exposed to, infected with or recovered from COVID-19 (not recorded which). This rearrangement joins TRBV7-2 to TRBJ1-2, with 7 bases that match TRBD1. Sequencing used PBMCs or T cells enriched from blood (not recorded which). The CDR3, as DNA: TGTGCCAGCAGCTCCGGAAGGGGGCTCGGCTACACCTTC. Encoded protein: CASSSGRGLGYTF.